These 22 T cell receptor beta chains originate from one sample sequenced in a study of CD8+ T cells in alopecia areata. Investigators isolated RNA and reverse transcribed it into cDNA to act as the sequencing template. Using immunoSEQ multiplex PCR, the repertoire was profiled, and TCRdb retains in-frame clones only, with some absent. The table lists 200,000 to 300,000 clones, with no singletons. The authors sorted pooled cutaneous lymph node cells using CD4, CD8alpha, NKG2D, NKG2ACE and other markers. The material sequenced was CD4+ T cells sorted from a lymph node. Receptors originate from a C3H/HeJ mouse with alopecia areata. The mouse line has the MHC haplotype H2-k.

This clone was observed a few times. All gene names here are mouse names. The read stops 4 residues short of the end of the CDR3; the missing end is completed from the germline J gene. The chain is built from TRBV13-3 and TRBJ2-2; 12 nucleotides align to TRBD1. CDR3 length: 17 amino acids. The junction had 6 bases not matched to a gene; V was cut back by 5 bases and J by 1 base. The V gene's germline CDR1 is NNHDY and CDR2 SYVADS. This CDR3 is CASRGTGGAGNTGQLYF. The sequenced part of the CDR3 DNA is TGTGCCAGCAGAGGGACAGGGGGCGCTGGAAACACCGGG.

This clone was counted between two and nine times. The gene names here belong to mouse. From the germline J gene comes the end of the CDR3, since the read stops 4 residues before it. Within the sample, other DNA sequences also encode this same CDR3. The chain couples TRBV13-1 to TRBJ2-3; 9 nucleotides agree with TRBD2. The ends lost 4 bases at V and 0 bases at J; junction bases unmatched: 3. CDR1 and CDR2 from the germline V gene are NSHNY and SYGAGN. The length of the CDR3 is 15 residues. The CDR3 sequence is CASSRTGVSAETLYF. Incomplete CDR3 DNA: TGTGCCAGCAGTAGGACTGGGGTTAGTGCAGAA.

To note about this clone: Gene and germline names: mouse. The sequence runs out 4 residues before the end of the CDR3; the remainder is reconstructed from the germline J gene. The V gene is TRBV31, the J gene TRBJ2-1, with D tentatively TRBD2 (5 bases). This CDR3 contains 12 residues. Germline V gene lookup returns CDR1 GKSSPN and CDR2 SITVG. V lost 1 base and J lost 4, with 5 bases in between. Partial CDR3 DNA: TGTGCCTGGAGTCCTGGGTATGCT. It specifies CAWSPGYA. The whole CDR3 reads CAWSPGYAEQFF.

This clone turned up a few times. Mouse germline and gene names are used. The read is 4 residues too short to cover the CDR3 end, so that end is filled in from the germline J gene. V gene TRBV19 combines with J gene TRBJ2-3; D may be TRBD2 (5 bases). V was pared by 7 bases and J by 0 bases, with 9 bases between. The length of the CDR3 is 13 residues. The germline V gene encodes CDR1 FNHDT and CDR2 SITEND (reference sequence). The part of the CDR3 DNA that was read is TGTGCCAGCCTGGGCCCTAGTGCAGAA. Encoded protein: CASLGPSAE. The CDR3, in full, reads CASLGPSAETLYF.

Only a few counts were recorded for this clone. Each gene name is a mouse one. The read finishes 4 residues shy of the CDR3 end, and the germline J gene is used to complete it. The chain couples TRBV1 to TRBJ2-7; D possibly uses TRBD1 or TRBD2 (5 bases each). Trimming cost V 1 base and J 0 bases, with 10 bases left between them. The germline gives CDR1 NSQYPW, CDR2 LRSPGD (reference sequence). The CDR3 extends over 15 amino acids. CDR3 residues: CTCSAGGPLSYEQYF. The sequenced CDR3 bases are TGCACCTGCAGTGCAGGGGGCCCCCTCTCCTAT.

This clone has only a few counts. Mouse gene names apply. Read coverage stops 3 residues before the CDR3 terminus; the germline J gene supplies the remainder. V usage is TRBV14 and J usage is TRBJ1-6; 8 bases are a match to TRBD1. TRBJ1-6 is marked as an open reading frame, function uncertain. V shed 4 bases, J shed 7 bases, and the junction held 4 bases outside the gene matches. CDR1 is SGHDT and CDR2 is FRDEAV in the germline V gene. This CDR3 has 14 amino acids. CDR3 region: CASSPTGVNSPLYF. CDR3 DNA (partial): TGTGCCAGCAGTCCGACAGGGGTGAATTCGCCC.

As for this clone: The genes are named according to mouse. The read gets to within 4 residues of the CDR3 end, and the germline J gene fills in the rest. The chain carries TRBV5 and TRBJ2-1, with 9 nucleotides matching TRBD1. Trimming removed 1 base from V and 3 bases from J; junction bases left unmatched: 1. Germline lookup yields CDR1 LGHNA and CDR2 YNLKQL (reference sequence). The CDR3 covers 15 residues. The CDR3 bases that were read are TGTGCCAGCAGCCAAGGACAGGGGGGCTATGCT. Translation gives CASSQGQGGYA. The whole CDR3 reads CASSQGQGGYAEQFF.

With respect to this clone: Mouse gene names and germline throughout. The CDR3 goes on 4 residues after the read ends, and that part is filled in from the germline J gene. The J gene is TRBJ2-1, the V gene TRBV5; TRBD2 matches at 8 bases. Trimming took 4 bases from V and 1 from J; bases not matched to a gene: 3. Germline lookup yields CDR1 LGHNA and CDR2 YNLKQL (reference sequence). The CDR3 is made up of 15 amino acids. The CDR3 loop reads CASSPTGVNYAEQFF. The covered CDR3 bases are TGTGCCAGCAGCCCGACTGGGGTAAACTATGCT.

In its sample, this clone was seen a few times. Gene and germline names: mouse. The read halts 4 residues ahead of the CDR3 end, with the missing end drawn from the germline J gene. Other DNA sequences within the sample encode an identical CDR3. This chain joins TRBV13-2 and TRBJ2-5, with 10 positions matching TRBD2. There are 13 residues in the CDR3. Germline V gene lookup returns CDR1 NNHNN and CDR2 SYGAGS (reference sequence). CDR3 in amino acids: CASGGLGGDTQYF. The CDR3 DNA, read in part, is TGTGCCAGCGGTGGACTGGGGGGAGAC.

Comment on this clone: Gene names and germline refer to mouse. The DNA ends 4 residues before the CDR3 does, and the rest of the CDR3 is filled in from the germline J gene. The chain recombines TRBV1 with TRBJ2-7; 8 bases line up with TRBD1. With V trimmed by 1 base and J by 0 bases, 2 bases remained unmatched. Germline V gives CDR1 NSQYPW, CDR2 LRSPGD (reference sequence). The CDR3 loop spans 15 amino acids. The CDR3 reads CTCSAVQGGSYEQYF. The sequenced CDR3 bases are TGCACCTGCAGTGCAGTACAGGGGGGCTCCTAT.

As to this clone: Germline and genes here are mouse. The read comes to an end 4 residues before the CDR3 does, leaving the germline J gene to fill in the end. The rearrangement joins TRBV1 to TRBJ1-1, with TRBD1 as a possible D gene (5 bases). The CDR3 has 14 residues. CDR1 NSQYPW and CDR2 LRSPGD come from the germline V gene (reference sequence). Between the trimmed V and J ends, which lost 4 bases and 0 bases, there was a span of 9 bases. The CDR3 bases that were read are TGCACCTGCAGTGTGGACAAAACAAACACA. Its protein is CTCSVDKTNT. The whole CDR3 protein reads CTCSVDKTNTEVFF.

About this clone itself: Gene names follow the mouse nomenclature. The sequenced fragment ends 4 residues before the CDR3 boundary, so the rest is inferred from the germline J gene. This chain links TRBV13-2 with TRBJ2-2; D may be TRBD2 (6 bases). The length of the CDR3 is 15 residues. Germline lookup yields CDR1 NNHNN and CDR2 SYGAGS (reference sequence). The ends were cut back, 0 bases at V and 4 bases at J, with 10 bases in the middle. Partial CDR3 DNA: TGTGCCAGCGGTGATGCTGGGGCGGGCACCGGG. Its protein is CASGDAGAGTG. The whole CDR3 sequence reads CASGDAGAGTGQLYF.

Concerning this clone: Genes and germline are mouse. Incomplete CDR3 DNA: TGTGCCAGCAGTGATAAACGACAGGGGGATTCGCCC. Its protein is CASSDKRQGDSP. The complete CDR3 protein is CASSDKRQGDSPLYF. V and J are TRBV13-3 and TRBJ1-6; 9 bases agree with TRBD1. The read falls 3 residues short of the CDR3 end, and the missing part is taken from the germline J gene. TRBJ1-6 is filed as an ORF, its function uncertain. V lost 1 base and J lost 8; bases outside the gene matches: 4. CDR3 size: 15 residues. Germline V lookup: CDR1 NNHDY, CDR2 SYVADS.

A note on this clone: Mouse gene names apply. The missing CDR3 end, 4 residues past where the read stops, is filled in from the germline J gene. The chain employs TRBV13-3 and TRBJ2-4, with D unclear. The length of the CDR3 is 11 residues. The V gene's germline CDR1 is NNHDY and CDR2 SYVADS. The sequenced part of the CDR3 DNA is TGTGCCAGCAGTGACTATAAC. Its protein is CASSDYN. The entire CDR3 is CASSDYNTLYF.

With regard to this clone: The genes are named according to mouse. Distinct nucleotide sequences in the sample also encode this CDR3. Incomplete CDR3 DNA: TGTGCCAGCGGTGATGCCGGACAAAACTATGCT. This codes for CASGDAGQNYA. The entire CDR3 sequence reads CASGDAGQNYAEQFF. The rearrangement links TRBV13-2 to TRBJ2-1; tentative D call: TRBD1 (5 bases). The read gets to within 4 residues of the CDR3 end, and the germline J gene fills in the rest. The CDR3 runs to 15 residues. Trimming cost V 0 bases and J 1 base, with 8 bases left between them. Germline loops: CDR1 NNHNN, CDR2 SYGAGS (reference sequence).

To note about this clone: Mouse gene names apply. The CDR3 end is not reached by the read, which stops 4 residues before it; the germline J gene fills it in. This chain links TRBV31 with TRBJ2-5, with a weak D call TRBD1 (5 bases). The CDR3 has 12 residues. The germline V gene has CDR1 GKSSPN and CDR2 SITVG. Incomplete CDR3 DNA: TGTGCCTGGAGTCAGGGGAGGGAC. Its protein is CAWSQGRD. The whole CDR3 sequence reads CAWSQGRDTQYF.

This clone was observed a few times. Gene names are the mouse ones. The read halts 4 residues ahead of the CDR3 end, with the missing end drawn from the germline J gene. The genes are TRBV1 and TRBJ1-1; weak D call: TRBD1 (6 bases). The ends were cut back, 1 base at V and 4 bases at J, with 13 bases in the middle. The CDR3 length is 15 residues. CDR1 and CDR2 from the germline V gene are NSQYPW and LRSPGD (reference sequence). The sequenced part of the CDR3 DNA is TGCACCTGCAGTGCAGCAACAGGGAGGGGCACA. Its translation is CTCSAATGRGT. The CDR3 as a whole reads CTCSAATGRGTEVFF.

As for this clone: Here the gene names and germline are mouse. Sequencing ends 4 residues short of the CDR3 end; the germline J gene provides the rest. V usage is TRBV13-1 and J usage is TRBJ1-1, with 8 positions matching TRBD1. V gave up 3 bases and J gave up 3 bases; unmatched junction bases: 4. The CDR3 is 14 amino acids. Germline CDR1 and CDR2: NSHNY and SYGAGN. The CDR3 loop reads CASSGQGAYTEVFF. The sequenced CDR3 bases are TGTGCCAGCAGTGGTCAGGGGGCGTACACA.

This clone showed up just a few times. Here the gene names and germline are mouse. The read gets to within 4 residues of the CDR3 end, and the germline J gene fills in the rest. V and J are TRBV1 and TRBJ1-1; TRBD1 matches 8 bases. This CDR3 is built from 13 residues. The germline V gene encodes CDR1 NSQYPW and CDR2 LRSPGD (reference sequence). CDR3 amino acids: CTCSAAGTGEVFF. CDR3 bases read: TGCACCTGCAGTGCAGCCGGGACAGGA.

This clone was observed many times. All gene names here are mouse names. The CDR3 end lies 4 residues beyond the end of the read and is filled in from the germline J gene. The identical CDR3 is also encoded by other nucleotide sequences in the sample. J is TRBJ1-2 and V is TRBV1, with TRBD1 identical over 8 bases. The CDR3 has 15 amino acids. Losses at the gene ends were 3 bases for V and 0 bases for J; bases not matched to a gene: 3. The germline gives CDR1 NSQYPW, CDR2 LRSPGD (reference sequence). The DNA read from the CDR3 is TGCACCTGCAGTGCCGAACAGGGGGCAAACTCC. It specifies CTCSAEQGANS. Given in full, the CDR3 is CTCSAEQGANSDYTF. Supplemented by reference TRBV1 and TRBJ1-2, the full variable domain reads VTLLEQNPRWRLVPRGQAVNLRCILKNSQYPWMSWYQQDLQKQLQWLFTLRSPGDKEVKSLPGADYLATRVTDTELRLQVANMSQGRTLYCTCSAEQGANSDYTFGSGTRLLVI.

This clone was seen only a few times. The genes are named according to mouse. The sequence runs out 3 residues before the end of the CDR3; the remainder is reconstructed from the germline J gene. The same CDR3 arises from other DNA sequences in this sample as well. The chain carries TRBV13-1 and TRBJ1-6; D possibly corresponds to TRBD1 (5 bases). TRBJ1-6 is an open reading frame, and its role is uncertain. Germline CDR1 NSHNY, CDR2 SYGAGN. CDR3 length: 15 amino acids. The V gene lost 4 bases and the J gene lost 1 base, with 9 bases spanning the gap. CDR3 region: CASSLQGSYNSPLYF. CDR3 DNA, as far as it was read: TGTGCCAGCAGTCTCCAGGGATCCTATAATTCGCCC.

As concerns this clone: Gene labels here are mouse ones. The read falls 4 residues short of the CDR3 end, and the missing part is taken from the germline J gene. This chain uses TRBV13-1 with TRBJ2-5; weak D call: TRBD2 (5 bases). V was shortened by 0 bases and J by 3 bases, with 8 bases between the two germline ends. This CDR3 is built from 14 residues. Germline CDR1 and CDR2: NSHNY and SYGAGN. The CDR3 region is CASSDAWEQDTQYF. The CDR3 bases that were read are TGTGCCAGCAGTGATGCCTGGGAGCAAGAC.